The clone carrying this TCR beta chain has only a few counts. Its matching antigen is unknown. The data were taken from a study of T cells in Graves' hyperthyroidism and ophthalmopathy. Study-wide results and limits: Most clonotypes expanded in thyroid above 0.001 were likewise present in blood. Using 13 V-J features, a model discriminated ophthalmopathy from stable hyperthyroidism.

Those patients with uncontrolled infection, other autoimmune disease, pregnancy or lactation were excluded. PBMCs were collected from an approximately 10 ml volume of fresh peripheral blood. TCR beta CDR3 region amplification was performed from RNA transcripts. The HTBI set primed first-round TCR CDR3 RT-PCR. TCRdb used MiXCR to reprocess the multiplex PCR reads, holding one entry per CDR3 protein. The sample lists 350,000 to 450,000 distinct CDR3 sequences; around an eighth were seen once. Source material: blood. The sequence was obtained from a man aged 50 to 60 with Graves' ophthalmopathy.

The CDR3 DNA reads TGCAGTGCTACCGGGACAGGGGAGGATGAGCAGTTCTTC. Protein: CSATGTGEDEQFF. The V and J genes are TRBV20-1 and TRBJ2-1, with 10 bases lining up with TRBD1. This CDR3 has 13 residues. Germline V gene lookup returns CDR1 DFQATT and CDR2 SNEGSKA (reference sequence). V shed 4 bases, J shed 8 bases, and the junction held 5 bases outside the gene matches.